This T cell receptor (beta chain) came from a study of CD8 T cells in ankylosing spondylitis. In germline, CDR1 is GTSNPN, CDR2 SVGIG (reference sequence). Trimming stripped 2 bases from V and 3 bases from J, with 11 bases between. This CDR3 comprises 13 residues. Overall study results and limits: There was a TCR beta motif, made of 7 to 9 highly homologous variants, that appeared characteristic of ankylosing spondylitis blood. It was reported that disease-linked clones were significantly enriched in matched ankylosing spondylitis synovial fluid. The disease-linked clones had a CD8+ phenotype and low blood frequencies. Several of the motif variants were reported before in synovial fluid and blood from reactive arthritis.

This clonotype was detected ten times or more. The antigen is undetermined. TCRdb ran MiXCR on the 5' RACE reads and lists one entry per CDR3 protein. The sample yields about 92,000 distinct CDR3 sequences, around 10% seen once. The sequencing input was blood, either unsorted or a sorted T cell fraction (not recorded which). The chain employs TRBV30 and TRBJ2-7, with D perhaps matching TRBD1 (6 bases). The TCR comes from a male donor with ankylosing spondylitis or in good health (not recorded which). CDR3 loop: CAWSTGWNYEQYF. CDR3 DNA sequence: TGTGCCTGGAGTACAGGGTGGAACTACGAGCAGTACTTC.